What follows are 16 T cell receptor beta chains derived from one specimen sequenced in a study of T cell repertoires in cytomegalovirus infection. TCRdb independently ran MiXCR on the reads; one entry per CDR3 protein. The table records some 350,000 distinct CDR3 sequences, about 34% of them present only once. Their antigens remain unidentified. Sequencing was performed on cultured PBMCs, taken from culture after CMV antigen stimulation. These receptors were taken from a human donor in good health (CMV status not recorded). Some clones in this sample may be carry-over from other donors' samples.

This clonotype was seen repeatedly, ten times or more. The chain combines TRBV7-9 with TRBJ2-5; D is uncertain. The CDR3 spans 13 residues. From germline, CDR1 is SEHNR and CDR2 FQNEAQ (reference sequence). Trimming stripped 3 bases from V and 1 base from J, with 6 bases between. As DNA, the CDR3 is TGTGCCAGCAGCTTTAACGGCCAAGAGACCCAGTACTTC. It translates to CASSFNGQETQYF.

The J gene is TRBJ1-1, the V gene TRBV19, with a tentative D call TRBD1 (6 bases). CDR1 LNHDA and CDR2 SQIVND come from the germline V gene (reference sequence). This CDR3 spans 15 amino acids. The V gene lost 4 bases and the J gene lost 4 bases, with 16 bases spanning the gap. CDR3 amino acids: CASSTLTGSGTEAFF. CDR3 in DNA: TGTGCCAGTAGTACCCTAACAGGGTCGGGCACTGAAGCTTTCTTT. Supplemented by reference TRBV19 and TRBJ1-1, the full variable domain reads DGGITQSPKYLFRKEGQNVTLSCEQNLNHDAMYWYRQDPGQGLRLIYYSQIVNDFQKGDIAEGYSVSREKKESFPLTVTSAQKNPTAFYLCASSTLTGSGTEAFFGQGTRLTVV.

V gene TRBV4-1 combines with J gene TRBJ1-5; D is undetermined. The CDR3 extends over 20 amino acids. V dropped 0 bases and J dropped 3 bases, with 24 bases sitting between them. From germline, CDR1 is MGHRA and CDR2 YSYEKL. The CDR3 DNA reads TGCGCCAGCAGCCAAGACATAAGACAACAAACCGGGATCAACAATCAGCCCCAGCATTTT. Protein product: CASSQDIRQQTGINNQPQHF.

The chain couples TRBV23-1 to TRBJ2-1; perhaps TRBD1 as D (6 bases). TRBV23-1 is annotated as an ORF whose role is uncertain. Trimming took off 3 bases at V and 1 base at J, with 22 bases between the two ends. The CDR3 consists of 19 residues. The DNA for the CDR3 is TGCGCCAGCAGTCAGAAATTGACAAACAGGGTTAGGTCCTACAATGAGCAGTTCTTC. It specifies CASSQKLTNRVRSYNEQFF.

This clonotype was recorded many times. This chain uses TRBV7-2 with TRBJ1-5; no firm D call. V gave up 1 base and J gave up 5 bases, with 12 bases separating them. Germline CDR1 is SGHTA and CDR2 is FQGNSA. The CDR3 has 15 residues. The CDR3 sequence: CASSLDRSVHQPQHF. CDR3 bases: TGTGCCAGCAGCTTAGATCGGTCGGTCCATCAGCCCCAGCATTTT.

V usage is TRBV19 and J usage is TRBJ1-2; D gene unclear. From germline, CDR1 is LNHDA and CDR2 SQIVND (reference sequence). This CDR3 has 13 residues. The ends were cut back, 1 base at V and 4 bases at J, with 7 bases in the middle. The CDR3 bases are TGTGCCAGTAGTATAGCGGGAACCTATGGCTACACCTTC. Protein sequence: CASSIAGTYGYTF.

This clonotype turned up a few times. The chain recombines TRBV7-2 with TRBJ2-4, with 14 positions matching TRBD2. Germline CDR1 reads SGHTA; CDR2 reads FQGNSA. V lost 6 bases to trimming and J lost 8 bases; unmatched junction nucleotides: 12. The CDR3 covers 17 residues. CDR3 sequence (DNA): TGTGCCAGCAGTTTCTCCGCGACTAGCGGGAGGGGGGACATTCAGTACTTC. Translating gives CASSFSATSGRGDIQYF.

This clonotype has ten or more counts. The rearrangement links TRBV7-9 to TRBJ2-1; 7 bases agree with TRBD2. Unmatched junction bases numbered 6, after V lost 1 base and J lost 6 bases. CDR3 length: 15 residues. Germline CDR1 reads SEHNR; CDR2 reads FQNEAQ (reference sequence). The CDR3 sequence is CASSLGGTTLNEQFF. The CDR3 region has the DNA TGTGCCAGCAGCTTAGGTGGGACTACTCTCAATGAGCAGTTCTTC. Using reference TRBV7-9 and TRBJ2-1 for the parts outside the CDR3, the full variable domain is DTGVSQNPRHKITKRGQNVTFRCDPISEHNRLYWYRQTLGQGPEFLTYFQNEAQLEKSRLLSDRFSAERPKGSFSTLEIQRTEQGDSAMYLCASSLGGTTLNEQFFGPGTRLTVL.

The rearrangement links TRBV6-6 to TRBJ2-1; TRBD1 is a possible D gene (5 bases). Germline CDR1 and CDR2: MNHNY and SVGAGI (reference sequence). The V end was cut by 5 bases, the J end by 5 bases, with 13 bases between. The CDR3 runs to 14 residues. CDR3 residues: CASSHRRGNNEQFF. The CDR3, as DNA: TGTGCCAGCAGTCACCGAAGGGGAAACAATGAGCAGTTCTTC.

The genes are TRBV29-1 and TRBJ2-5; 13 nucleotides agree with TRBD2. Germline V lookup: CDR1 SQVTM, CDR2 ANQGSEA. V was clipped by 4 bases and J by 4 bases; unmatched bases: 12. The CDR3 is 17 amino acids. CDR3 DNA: TGCAGCGTTGTGACTAGCGGGAGGTGGAGGGCAGTAGAGACCCAGTACTTC. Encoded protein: CSVVTSGRWRAVETQYF.

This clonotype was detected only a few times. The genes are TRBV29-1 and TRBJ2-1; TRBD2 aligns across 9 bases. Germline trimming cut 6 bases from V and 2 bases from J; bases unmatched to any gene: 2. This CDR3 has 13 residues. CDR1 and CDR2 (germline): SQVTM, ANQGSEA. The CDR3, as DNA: TGCAGCGTCTTAGCGGGAGCCTACAATGAGCAGTTCTTC. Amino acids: CSVLAGAYNEQFF.

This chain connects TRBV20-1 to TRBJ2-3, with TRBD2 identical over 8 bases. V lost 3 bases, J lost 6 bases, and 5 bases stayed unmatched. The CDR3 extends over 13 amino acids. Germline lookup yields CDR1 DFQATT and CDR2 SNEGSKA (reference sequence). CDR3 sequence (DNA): TGCAGTGCTAGCTCAGCGGGAGTTGATACGCAGTATTTT. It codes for CSASSAGVDTQYF.

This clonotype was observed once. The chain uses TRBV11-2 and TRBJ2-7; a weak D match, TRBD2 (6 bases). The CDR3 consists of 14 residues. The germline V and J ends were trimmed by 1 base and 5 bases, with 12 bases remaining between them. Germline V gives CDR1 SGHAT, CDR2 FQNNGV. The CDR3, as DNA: TGTGCCAGCAGCTTAGCCGCGGGATACCACGAGCAGTACGTC. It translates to CASSLAAGYHEQYV.

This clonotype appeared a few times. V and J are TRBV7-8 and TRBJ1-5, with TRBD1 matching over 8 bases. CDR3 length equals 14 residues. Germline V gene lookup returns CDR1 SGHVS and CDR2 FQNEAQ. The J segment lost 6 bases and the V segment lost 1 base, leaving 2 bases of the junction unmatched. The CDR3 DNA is TGTGCCAGCAGCTTAGACAGGGGGGCTCAGCCCCAGCATTTT. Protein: CASSLDRGAQPQHF.

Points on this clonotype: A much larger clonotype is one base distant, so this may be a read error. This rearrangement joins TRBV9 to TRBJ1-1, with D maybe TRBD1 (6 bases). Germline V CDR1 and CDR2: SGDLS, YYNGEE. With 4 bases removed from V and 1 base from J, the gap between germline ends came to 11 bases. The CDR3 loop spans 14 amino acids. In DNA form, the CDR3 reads TGTGCCAGCAGCCCCGGGACACAGAACACTGAAGCTTTCTTT. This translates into CASSPGTQNTEAFF. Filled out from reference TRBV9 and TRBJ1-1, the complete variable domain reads DSGVTQTPKHLITATGQRVTLRCSPRSGDLSVYWYQQSLDQGLQFLIQYYNGEERAKGNILERFSAQQFPDLHSELNLSSLELGDSALYFCASSPGTQNTEAFFGQGTRLTVV.

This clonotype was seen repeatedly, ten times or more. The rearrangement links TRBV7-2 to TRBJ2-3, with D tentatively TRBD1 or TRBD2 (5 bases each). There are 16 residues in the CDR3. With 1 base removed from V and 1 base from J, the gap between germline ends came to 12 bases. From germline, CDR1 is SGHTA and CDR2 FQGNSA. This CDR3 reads CASSLGGRGGTDTQYF. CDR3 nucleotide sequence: TGTGCCAGCAGCTTAGGGGGGAGAGGGGGCACAGATACGCAGTATTTT.